This T cell receptor beta chain was captured in a study of T cell responses to AZD1222 COVID-19 vaccine. CDR1 is SGHTA and CDR2 is FQGNSA in the germline V gene. This CDR3 spans 17 amino acids. V shed 2 bases and J 2 bases; nucleotides not matched to a gene: 9. Produced via immunoSEQ multiplex PCR; TCRdb's table is partial and in-frame only. The sample includes roughly 120,000 clones, 70% to 90% of them seen just once. The chain couples TRBV7-2 to TRBJ1-3; 7 positions agree with TRBD1. Source: peripheral blood, taken 28 days after the second AZD1222 dose. The receptor was isolated from an adult who received the AZD1222 COVID-19 vaccine. The CDR3 region is CASSLTGQWEPGNTIYF. In nucleotides, the CDR3 is TGTGCCAGCAGCTTAACGGGACAGTGGGAGCCTGGAAACACCATATATTTT. The whole variable domain, remainder taken from reference TRBV7-2 and TRBJ1-3, is GAGVSQSPSNKVTEKGKDVELRCDPISGHTALYWYRQSLGQGLEFLIYFQGNSAPDKSGLPSDRFSAERTGGSVSTLTIQRTQQEDSAVYLCASSLTGQWEPGNTIYFGEGSWLTVV.